This T cell receptor (beta chain) derives from a study of cytomegalovirus exposure and HLA in healthy donors (dated by TCRdb to about 2017). Regarding the study in general: An earlier analysis of approximately 550 of the donors reported more than 250 Gb of sequence data and some 120 million unique TCR beta sequences from 150 million to 200 million T cells. Of the approximately 370 genotyped donors, roughly 80% were placed in the genetic ancestry cluster associated with self-reported Caucasian donors. The study profiled the T cell repertoires of under 700 subjects by immunosequencing and related them to cytomegalovirus serostatus. A later genetic analysis used genome-wide SNP genotypes for about three fifths of the 666 donors, treating that subset as a discovery cohort. HLA typing included class I and class II loci at four-digit resolution. The study combined high-throughput TCR immunosequencing, statistical association of individual TCRs with disease status, and machine learning to predict cytomegalovirus infection status. Among a few hundred genotyped donors of the cohort, an average of about 240,000 unique TCR beta nucleotide sequences were sequenced per donor, 15% to 20% of them non-productive. Besides the first cohort of 666 subjects, a separate validation cohort made up of 120 different subjects was used. The later analysis used no new phenotypic data to find candidate immune exposures, relying instead on TCR beta sequences and their occurrence across donors. Because of strong linkage in the cohort, roughly five DR-DQ haplotypes were treated as single units for association and clustering. Alongside the repertoire data, information on donor age, sex, ethnicity and CMV serostatus was compiled. Typing coverage differed by locus: A, B, C, DRB1 and DQB1 were typed in about 629-630 donors, DQA1 in around 500, DPA1 in 606, and DPB1 in 472. The aim of the study was to test whether cataloging public T cell receptors could identify signatures of past pathogen exposure. All discovery cohort repertoires had been generated using a single sequencing platform. In an earlier analysis of 587 of the donors, high-throughput TCR beta sequencing was used to judge whether each TCR beta V gene segment behaved as functional or pseudogenic. In a later analysis, previously published TCR beta repertoires from 550 to 750 donors were re-analyzed and high-resolution HLA genotyping was added so that TCR occurrence patterns could be studied. Roughly 300 gigabases of sequencing data and tens of millions of unique TCR sequences were included in an early release covering 550 to 650 HLA-typed donors. The research as a whole found: Only TCR beta chains were sequenced in this cohort, and the absence of alpha or paired-chain data limited detectable features. A further reported finding was that TCR beta sequences accurately predicted the HLA-A and HLA-B alleles for most subjects in the first cohort. Strong co-occurrence of HLA alleles, especially DR and DQ, made assigning TCR associations to individual alleles difficult. Specific HLA alleles were associated with 15,000 to 20,000 TCR beta sequences at a false discovery rate of 0.05 in a later analysis. According to a later analysis, most CMV-associated TCR beta chains appeared to be HLA-restricted, and the HLA associations seemed to be driven largely by CMV exposure. The authors suggested that the approach could potentially be extended to other disease states and immunological phenotypes. According to a later analysis, parvovirus B19, influenza, CMV and Epstein-Barr virus appeared linked to several top co-occurrence clusters. In a later analysis, HLA-associated TCR beta chains were found to be more clonally expanded and to have lower generation probabilities than equally common non-associated chains. The sequencing pipeline was judged likely to have produced a cluster of highly shared sequence variants as a technical artifact. In both the original and validation cohorts, the classifier was reported to diagnose cytomegalovirus status with high specificity and sensitivity. In vitro tests confirmed that a few of the cytomegalovirus-associated TCR beta chains recognize cytomegalovirus antigens. A later genetic analysis reported fewer N-insertions in productive TCRs among donors in an Asian-associated ancestry cluster than the roughly 700-donor mean. Because counts were too low, under 20 rarely observed V segments, including chromosome 9 orphons, were left out of the earlier analysis of about 620 of the donors. The 87-base-pair reads could not distinguish some IMGT-functional V segments, including TRBV6-2 and TRBV6-3, so those segments were excluded. In a later genetic analysis, a missense DCLRE1C variant was associated with V-gene and J-gene trimming of TCR beta chains, and the association was replicated in an independent cohort. Because HLA typing was unavailable for some donors at each locus, only the typed subset was used in association tests. In a later analysis, the rate of TCR association differed among HLA loci, with DRB1 alleles having the most associated TCRs and HLA-C alleles having the fewest. The presence/absence analyses assumed that sequencing depth was roughly uniform across donors, and that assumption may not be true. The study listed 150 to 200 TCR beta chains as associated with cytomegalovirus. While some public TCRs were present in many individuals, most TCR sequences turned up only very rarely across donors. Immune exposure information for the cohort was limited to CMV serostatus. Broadly in line with IMGT annotations, most TCR beta V segments showed up in productive rearrangements about 87% or about 30% of the time in an earlier analysis of 450 to 600 of the donors. Correlated functional status among segregating V segments might reflect linkage disequilibrium, but an unknown experimental factor could not be ruled out.

The cohort comprised around 700 healthy bone marrow donors. At the time of sampling, all cohort members were nominally healthy, though unrecorded immune exposures were likely present. The donor was CMV seronegative and belonged to the group of roughly 330 seronegative cohort members. A peripheral blood sample was collected from each donor, and TCR beta sequencing was performed on peripheral blood mononuclear cells. The Qiagen DNeasy Blood Extraction Kit was used to extract genomic DNA from the blood cell samples. A remark on this clone: This receptor's antigen is unknown. Base qualities are not provided; no much larger clone lies one nucleotide away.

V lost 4 bases and J lost 3 bases; the stretch between them is 17 bases long. The CDR3 sequence holds 15 residues, the cysteine and phenylalanine included. This entry keeps only the CDR3 DNA: 45 bases, framed from base 1. Per the germline V gene, SGHRS is the CDR1 and YFSETQ is the CDR2. The library was built by means of the immunoSEQ multiplex PCR assay. The multiplex PCR relied on a mix of 60 forward primers for TCR Vbeta segments and 13 reverse primers for TCR Jbeta segments. Amplification of the CDR3 region of rearranged TCR beta genes was performed with a multiplex PCR assay on genomic DNA. Amplified TCR beta libraries were sequenced as 87-base-pair reads on the Illumina HiSeq System. The published analysis was carried out like this. Across the 640 or so repertoires, a later analysis counted tens of millions of unique TCR beta chains, 9.5 million to 13 million of which were shared by at least two donors. To remove PCR and sequencing errors, raw reads were error-corrected and collapsed into unique sequences using a nearest-neighbor algorithm that merged closely related sequences. Alignment of CDR3 sequences to IMGT reference sequences was used to assign V, D and J gene segments. Each retained sequence needed at least a six-nucleotide match to both a V gene segment and a J gene segment. Rearrangements were called productive when the CDR3 lacked stop codons and stayed in frame with V and J; all others were non-productive. CDR3 was defined by IMGT convention, running from the second conserved V-encoded cysteine to the conserved J-encoded phenylalanine. Sequences without an unambiguous match to a single V gene segment were excluded from the earlier analysis of several hundred of the donors. An earlier analysis of several hundred of the donors called V segments functional above 56.7% productive rearrangements and segregating when the between-donor standard deviation exceeded 5%. A statistical classification framework was built for diagnosing cytomegalovirus status from the catalog of TCR beta chain sequences. V and J gene assignment, in a later analysis, came from comparing TCR nucleotide sequences with IMGT/GENE-DB human TR gene sequences. The TCRdist pipeline was used in a later analysis to assign CDR3 sequences and most-parsimonious VDJ recombination scenarios. In a later analysis, every TCR beta chain was defined by the combination of its CDR3 amino acid sequence and its V-gene family, and reads without a unique V-gene family were dropped. A later analysis removed roughly 590 highly shared, low-generation-probability nucleotide sequences to deal with suspected cross-contamination and a sequencing artifact. A later analysis calculated a clonal expansion index for each public chain from normalized within-repertoire ranks of inferred template counts. In a later analysis, generation probabilities were computed with a VDJ recombination model fitted to out-of-frame rearrangements, and the resulting probabilities were checked against IGoR. In a later analysis, hypergeometric tests were used to score TCR-TCR, TCR-HLA and TCR-CMV co-occurrence, with a repertoire-size bias correction applied to TCR pairs. A later analysis estimated false discovery rates by permuting HLA or CMV assignments 20 times. In a later analysis, co-occurring TCRs were grouped with DBSCAN, and TCRdist sequence similarity was added when clustering was performed within HLA-allele-positive subsets. Repertoires with fewer than 30,000 or more than 120,000 public chains, plus five repertoires with anomalous nucleotide sharing, were excluded from co-occurrence clustering. What TCRdb holds here is the immuneACCESS table cut down to in-frame rearrangements. Part of the clones is not present; checked against another copy, under half of the missing clones reflect an unresolved V gene, and the others are unexplained. The V and J calls and the clone size are those of that table, but D and trimming were determined from the DNA. The sample data list about 200,000 clones, and approximately 78% of these were observed just once. The ten largest clones take up approximately 2.8% of the sample.

The clonotype originates from a man younger than 45 in good health and CMV-seronegative. The chain uses TRBV5-1 and TRBJ2-7; the D region possibly corresponds to TRBD1 (6 bases align). Sample: PBMCs. Here the CDR3 is given as CASSPTSGDLYEQYF. The nucleotide sequence is given as TGCGCCAGCAGCCCCACCTCAGGGGACCTCTACGAGCAGTACTTC.